Shown below are 24 T cell receptor beta chains from a single sample sequenced in a study of CD8 T cells in Susac syndrome (dated by TCRdb to between 2019 and 2020). Library prep was done by the immunoSEQ multiplex PCR assay. RNA was extracted using the RNeasy kit, and about 0.45 to 1 ug of the RNA was reverse transcribed with random hexamers. Using fastp at Q25 and MiXCR, TCRdb reprocessed the public reads and kept productive beta chains. For every CDR3 protein sequence, its rows merge into one entry that carries the most common genes and DNA. This sample comprises approximately 190,000 distinct CDR3 sequences, around 95% of them detected only once. Approximately 0.089% of the sample belongs to the ten largest clones. The sequenced sample consisted of CD4+ T cells from PBMCs. These receptors came from a human donor with Susac syndrome.

This chain uses TRBV6-5 with TRBJ2-7; possibly TRBD1 or TRBD2 for D (5 bases each). Deletions cut 7 bases from V and 0 bases from J, with 10 bases between. Germline lookup yields CDR1 MNHEY and CDR2 SVGAGI. The CDR3 sequence is 13 residues long. The DNA for the CDR3 is TGTGCCAGCACTCCGGGGCACTCCTACGAGCAGTACTTC. It specifies CASTPGHSYEQYF.

The V gene is TRBV14, the J gene TRBJ1-6, with D unresolved. The CDR3 covers 14 residues. CDR1 is SGHDN, CDR2 FVKESK, per germline. Trimming left V 1 base short and J 13 bases short, with 14 bases between. The CDR3 is CASSQVAAGGPLHF. CDR3 bases: TGTGCCAGCAGCCAAGTCGCGGCGGGAGGGCCCCTCCACTTT.

This sequence joins TRBV15 and TRBJ1-5, with 7 bases that match TRBD1. This CDR3 is built from 15 residues. The junction had 7 bases not matched to a gene; V was cut back by 1 base and J by 7 bases. Germline CDR1 and CDR2: LNHNV and YYDKDF (reference sequence). The CDR3 sequence: CATSRVGDRDQPQHF. CDR3 nucleotides: TGTGCCACCAGCAGAGTAGGAGACAGGGACCAGCCCCAGCATTTT.

CDR3 nucleotides: TGTGCCAGCCTAGCGGATTTCTCCTACGAGCAGTACTTC. Translated, it gives CASLADFSYEQYF. The chain combines TRBV7-9 with TRBJ2-7, with 7 nucleotides matching TRBD2. This CDR3 region has 13 residues. After removal of 8 bases from V and 0 bases from J, the junction contained 4 bases not matched to a gene. Germline V gene lookup returns CDR1 SEHNR and CDR2 FQNEAQ (reference sequence).

The chain couples TRBV5-4 to TRBJ2-3, with D tentatively TRBD2 (6 bases). With 4 bases removed from V and 6 bases from J, the gap between germline ends came to 15 bases. The CDR3 totals 14 residues. Germline V gives CDR1 SGHNT, CDR2 YYREEE (reference sequence). The CDR3 protein is CASSTRLEGDTQYF. The CDR3 DNA reads TGTGCCAGCAGCACACGACTAGAAGGGGATACGCAGTATTTT.

This sequence joins TRBV20-1 and TRBJ2-7, with D perhaps assigned TRBD1 or TRBD2 (5 bases each). CDR1 and CDR2 (germline): DFQATT, SNEGSKA (reference sequence). This CDR3 has 12 amino acids. Trimming removed 6 bases at V and 7 bases at J, with 16 bases between. The CDR3 DNA reads as TGCAGTGCGCCAACGGGGCTACGAGAGCAGTACTTC. It codes for CSAPTGLREQYF.

J is TRBJ1-5 and V is TRBV6-2 or TRBV6-3; D is undetermined. The V end lost 4 bases, the J end lost 3 bases, and 16 bases lay between the germline ends. CDR3 length: 16 residues. Germline CDR1 reads MNHEY; CDR2 reads SVGEGT. This CDR3 is CASSLRRMTINQPQHF. The CDR3 bases are TGTGCCAGCAGTTTGAGGAGAATGACCATCAATCAGCCCCAGCATTTT.

The V call is TRBV3-1, the J call TRBJ1-4; D ambiguous. With 0 bases removed from V and 4 bases from J, the gap between germline ends came to 15 bases. Per the germline V gene, CDR1 is LGHDT and CDR2 is YNNKEL (reference sequence). CDR3 length: 17 residues. CDR3 nucleotides: TGTGCCAGCAGCCAAGAAGAAAGGGTTGCGGGTAATGAAAAACTGTTTTTT. It is translated as CASSQEERVAGNEKLFF.

The chain employs TRBV3-1 and TRBJ2-3, with D maybe TRBD2 (5 bases). Germline V gives CDR1 LGHDT, CDR2 YNNKEL (reference sequence). CDR3 length: 14 amino acids. The ends were cut back, 4 bases at V and 0 bases at J, with 8 bases in the middle. The CDR3 DNA follows: TGTGCCAGCAGCCTCCGGACTAGCACAGATACGCAGTATTTT. Translation: CASSLRTSTDTQYF.

The chain recombines TRBV12-3 or TRBV12-4 with TRBJ2-5; a weak D match, TRBD2 (6 bases). V lost 3 bases and J lost 5, with 7 bases in between. The CDR3 covers 12 residues. The DNA for the CDR3 is TGTGCCAGCAGTTTCCTAGCGGAGACCCAGTACTTC. Amino acids: CASSFLAETQYF.

The chain couples TRBV20-1 to TRBJ1-1; D is perhaps TRBD1 (6 bases). V gave up 5 bases and J gave up 8 bases, with 12 bases separating them. The V gene's germline CDR1 is DFQATT and CDR2 SNEGSKA (reference sequence). CDR3 length equals 11 residues. The CDR3 nucleotides read TGCAGTGCTCGACGGACAGTAGAAGCTTTCTTT. Amino acid sequence: CSARRTVEAFF.

V is TRBV15 and J is TRBJ1-1; D gene ambiguous. The CDR3 spans 15 residues. V gave up 3 bases and J gave up 3 bases, with 14 bases separating them. CDR1 is LNHNV and CDR2 is YYDKDF in the germline V gene (reference sequence). The CDR3 coding sequence is TGTGCCACCAGCAGGAATTTGGGGTGGGACACTGAAGCTTTCTTT. Its protein is CATSRNLGWDTEAFF.

The CDR3 sequence is CASSSAATYEQYF. For the CDR3, the DNA is TGTGCCAGCAGTTCGGCAGCCACCTACGAGCAGTACTTC. This chain links TRBV25-1 with TRBJ2-7, with unresolved D. The V gene lost 5 bases and the J gene lost 2 bases, with 10 bases spanning the gap. Germline V gives CDR1 MGHDK, CDR2 SYGVNS. This CDR3 has 13 amino acids.

This sequence joins TRBV9 and TRBJ2-5; 7 nucleotides align to TRBD1. Germline CDR1 and CDR2: SGDLS and YYNGEE. The CDR3 spans 15 residues. The trim removed 6 bases at V and 5 bases at J, leaving 13 bases unmatched. The CDR3 region has the DNA TGTGCCAGCACCCGACAGGGCTCTAGGATGGAGACCCAGTACTTC. It specifies CASTRQGSRMETQYF.

This sequence joins TRBV11-1 and TRBJ2-1; TRBD1 aligns across 7 bases. The V and J ends lost 5 bases and 5 bases, in that order; junction bases with no gene match: 15. The CDR3 covers 17 residues. The germline V gene has CDR1 SGHAT and CDR2 FQDESV (reference sequence). The CDR3 DNA follows: TGTGCCAGCAGCCCTCCACGACGGGACAGCGGACACAATGAGCAGTTCTTC. Translating gives CASSPPRRDSGHNEQFF.

This chain joins TRBV10-3 and TRBJ1-5; the D is unclear. CDR3 size: 13 residues. Germline CDR1 ENHRY, CDR2 SYGVKD. V dropped 9 bases and J dropped 6 bases, with 15 bases sitting between them. The CDR3 DNA is TGTGCCATTGGAGAGCGGGGAGCTCAGCCCCAGCATTTT. Translation: CAIGERGAQPQHF.

The rearrangement joins TRBV4-1 to TRBJ2-7, with D perhaps TRBD1 or TRBD2 (6 bases each). The CDR3 contains 16 residues. The germline V gene has CDR1 MGHRA and CDR2 YSYEKL. Trimming took off 3 bases at V and 3 bases at J, with 18 bases between the two ends. The CDR3 DNA follows: TGCGCCAGCAGCCACAGTGGGGGCGGGGTTAACTACGAGCAGTACTTC. Protein product: CASSHSGGGVNYEQYF.

This chain joins TRBV7-2 and TRBJ2-5; D remains unclear. Germline V gene lookup returns CDR1 SGHTA and CDR2 FQGNSA. The CDR3 contains 12 residues. The V gene lost 2 bases and the J gene lost 5 bases, with 6 bases spanning the gap. CDR3 coding DNA: TGTGCCAGCAGCTTATTTGAGGAGACCCAGTACTTC. Protein product: CASSLFEETQYF.

V is TRBV28 and J is TRBJ1-5, with D perhaps TRBD1 (5 bases). V dropped 5 bases and J dropped 9 bases, with 14 bases sitting between them. The CDR3 has 13 residues. Germline V gene lookup returns CDR1 MDHEN and CDR2 SYDVKM. CDR3 nucleotide sequence: TGTGCCAGCAGTCCGGGACCTATTCTGCCCCAGCATTTT. This sequence encodes CASSPGPILPQHF.

The count of this clonotype is one. V and J are TRBV4-1 and TRBJ2-2; TRBD1 matches 8 bases. With 8 bases clipped from V and 6 bases from J, the junction kept 17 bases outside the gene matches. From germline, CDR1 is MGHRA and CDR2 YSYEKL. The CDR3 contains 17 residues. In DNA form, the CDR3 reads TGCGCCAGCCGACCCGGACAGGGCGCGTTATTCCCCGGGGAGCTGTTTTTT. This sequence encodes CASRPGQGALFPGELFF.

The chain combines TRBV6-5 with TRBJ2-6; no clear D gene. The CDR3 is 13 amino acids. Trimming removed 8 bases at V and 0 bases at J, with 5 bases between. Per germline, CDR1 MNHEY and CDR2 SVGAGI. The CDR3: CASRSSGANVLTF. CDR3 in DNA: TGTGCCAGCCGTAGCTCTGGGGCCAACGTCCTGACTTTC.

V gene TRBV18 combines with J gene TRBJ2-7, with D possibly being TRBD2 (6 bases). Germline V gene data show CDR1 as KGHSH and CDR2 as LQKENI. The CDR3 length is 14 residues. Deletions cut 4 bases from V and 2 bases from J, with 12 bases between. CDR3 amino acids: CASSRDGGAYEQYF. The CDR3 DNA follows: TGTGCCAGCTCACGAGACGGCGGGGCCTACGAGCAGTACTTC.

This rearrangement joins TRBV28 to TRBJ1-2, with no clear D. CDR3 length: 14 amino acids. Germline-derived CDR1 and CDR2 are MDHEN and SYDVKM. V was clipped by 2 bases and J by 0 bases, with 7 bases between them. In DNA, the CDR3 is TGTGCCAGCAGTTTACGGGCCCCTAACTATGGCTACACCTTC. This translates into CASSLRAPNYGYTF.

The chain links TRBV20-1 to TRBJ2-3; the D gene is possibly TRBD2 (5 bases). In germline, CDR1 is DFQATT, CDR2 SNEGSKA (reference sequence). The CDR3 contains 15 residues. V was trimmed by 3 bases and J by 0 bases, leaving 13 bases between them. The DNA of the CDR3 is TGCAGTGCTAGCCGGGCGGGTGCAAGCACAGATACGCAGTATTTT. This codes for CSASRAGASTDTQYF.